This TCR beta chain was obtained from a study of low-dose radiotherapy and immunotherapy resistance in tumors. Study-wide context: From cycle 1 day 1, patients took oral aspirin 300 mg every day for four cycles.

The time point here: after trial treatment. The treatment here: LDRT plus nivolumab, ipilimumab, low-dose cyclophosphamide and aspirin (RACIN trial). Every donor's regimen consisted of nivolumab, ipilimumab, aspirin, low-dose cyclophosphamide and low-dose radiotherapy. cDNA synthesis used a TRAV/TRBV-specific primer set for both chains. Both a constant-region primer and a V-primer adapter served to amplify TCRs across roughly 21 PCR cycles. Isolated mRNA was amplified by in vitro transcription. MiXCR was run by TCRdb on the reads, yielding one entry per CDR3 protein. The sample comprises nearly 60,000 distinct CDR3 sequences, 20% to 25% of which are singletons, and 6% to 8.5% rests with the top ten. The V end lost 4 bases, the J end lost 5 bases, and 8 bases lay between the germline ends. The CDR3 has 11 amino acids. The germline CDR1 and CDR2 sequences are GTSNPN and SVGIG (reference sequence).

This material consisted of PBMCs, taken after low-dose radiotherapy plus immunotherapy. V gene TRBV30 combines with J gene TRBJ1-1; D gene unclear. The sequence was collected from a male donor with prostate cancer. CDR3: CAWTVRTEAFF. The CDR3 DNA follows: TGTGCCTGGACAGTGCGAACTGAAGCTTTCTTT.